This TCR beta chain emerged from a study of T cells in Graves' hyperthyroidism and ophthalmopathy. Per the germline V gene, CDR1 is MGHRA and CDR2 is YSYEKL. Deletions cut 4 bases from V and 3 bases from J, with 18 bases between. The CDR3 loop spans 16 amino acids. Amplified TCR beta CDR3 regions derived from RNA transcripts. HTBI primers were used for first-round RT-PCR of the TCR CDR3. Each CDR3 protein gets one entry after TCRdb re-called the multiplex PCR reads with MiXCR. Among hundreds of thousands of distinct CDR3 sequences listed, 20% were seen once. Each ophthalmopathy patient scored at least 3 on the Clinical Activity Score and at least 4 on NOSPECS grade, with duration under 3 months.

The chain couples TRBV4-1 to TRBJ1-1; possible D gene TRBD1, 5 bases. The sequence came from a man aged 35-49 years with Graves' ophthalmopathy. What was sequenced was blood. The CDR3 coding sequence is TGCGCCAGCAGCCGACTCCAAGACTGGGGGGACACTGAAGCTTTCTTT. Protein sequence: CASSRLQDWGDTEAFF.